This TCR beta chain was recorded in a study of blood T cell repertoires in COVID-19. Trimming took 5 bases from V and 0 from J; bases not matched to a gene: 7. The CDR3 totals 15 residues. Per germline, CDR1 LNHDA and CDR2 SQIVND (reference sequence). Methods used by the authors: Estimated nucleated cell counts came from reference gene primer amplification. The data were produced by immunoSEQ multiplex PCR, yet TCRdb's version contains in-frame clones alone and is incomplete. Clone size and the V and J calls come from that table; the DNA yielded D and trimming. The sample shows roughly 240,000 clones, approximately 80% of them seen only once.

The TCR originated in a woman of 80 years or more with acute or convalescent COVID-19. V gene TRBV19 combines with J gene TRBJ2-7, with 7 positions matching TRBD1. Sequences were obtained from peripheral blood. The CDR3 DNA follows: TGTGCCAGTAGTTCTCGGACAGGCTACTCCTACGAGCAGTACTTC. Encoded protein: CASSSRTGYSYEQYF.